This T cell receptor (beta chain) is drawn from a study of T cells in Graves' hyperthyroidism and ophthalmopathy (dated 2019 in TCRdb). Regarding the study in general: A discovery cohort of about 100 patients, about 44 with Graves' ophthalmopathy and about 58 with stable Graves' hyperthyroidism, was used to find distinguishing TCR V-J signatures. Prospective prediction of ophthalmopathy was tested in an independent validation cohort of 18 to 20 hyperthyroidism patients and roughly 16 patients who later progressed to ophthalmopathy. According to the paper, TCR Vbeta CDR3 sequencing was carried out on 135 peripheral blood samples, which came from about 45 ophthalmopathy, approximately 72 hyperthyroidism and around 17 progressor patients. The approximately 100 discovery patients were divided at random into training and test sets in a 7:3 ratio. After sampling, hyperthyroidism patients received methimazole starting at 30 mg daily, and ophthalmopathy patients received high-dose intravenous methylprednisolone. Thyroid tissue and blood T-cell repertoires from six Graves' hyperthyroidism patients were also compared in the study.

Findings and caveats that apply to the study as a whole: A 13 V-J signature model separated ophthalmopathy from stable hyperthyroidism, with around 90% sensitivity and just under 84% specificity in cross-validation and 80%/75% in testing. In validation, the model predicted progression to ophthalmopathy a median of about 6.8 months before onset, with about 70% sensitivity and about 72% specificity. Most expanded thyroid clonotypes (frequency above 0.001) were also detected in blood, suggesting blood repertoires may reflect thyroid immune responses. No statistical method was used to fix the sample size in advance, and group allocation was not hidden from the investigators.

The TCR beta CDR3 regions were amplified from RNA transcripts. For the first round of RT-PCR on the TCR CDR3, the HTBI primer set was used together with the Qiagen OneStep RT-PCR kit. Libraries were constructed in a second round of multiplex PCR, after which size selection and purification were carried out. Sequencing of the libraries was done on an Illumina HiSeq2000 using paired-end 100 bp reads. On the study's bioinformatics: SOAPnuke was used to process the raw data, with reads discarded if the reads contained adapters or uncalled bases, had a mean Phred below 15, or lacked an exact constant-primer or identifier match. COPE v1.2.5 was used to merge the high-quality paired reads, and each unique nucleotide sequence was defined as a clonotype. Clonotypes were aligned to IMGT TRBV, TRBD and TRBJ reference segments using MiTCR v1.1. Analysis was restricted to V-J combinations with a frequency above 0.0001, which covered about 99% of repertoires. The TCS score was defined as F50 (clonal expansion) divided by E x V (chaos), with BLOSUM62-based TCRdist calculated between CDR3 peptides within each V-J. Welch's t-statistics and random forest reduced fewer than 550 V-J features to 13, which were used in a naive Bayes classifier (R e1071). The raw public reads went through TCRdb reprocessing: fastp at Q25, MiXCR clone calling, in-frame beta chains kept. Entries are consolidated by CDR3 protein sequence, retaining the most common genes and DNA. TCRdb's processing, not the authors', yielded these V and J calls. Counted in this sample were hundreds of thousands of distinct CDR3 sequences; just over 45% of them appeared once. 8.2% of the sample lies in the top ten.

Points on this clonotype: No antigen is known for it. No qualities accompany the bases; no much larger clone lies one base away.

Stable Graves' hyperthyroidism was defined as no progression to ophthalmopathy during 18 months of follow-up. Hyperthyroidism patients were newly diagnosed, with disease duration under 2 months, and aged 18 to 65 years. Exclusion was applied to patients with uncontrolled infections, other autoimmune diseases, pregnancy or lactation. Diagnoses were based on clinical symptoms, serum thyroxine and TRAb, thyroid ultrasound and orbital computed tomography. Trizol reagent was used to extract total RNA, and RNA quality was then checked on an Agilent 2100 Bioanalyzer. Via the germline V gene (reference sequence), CDR1 is DFQATT and CDR2 SNEGSKA. The cysteine opens and the phenylalanine closes a CDR3 of 17 amino acids. Only CDR3 DNA remains: 51 bases, in frame from the first base. Cut back by 3 bases and 0 bases, the V and J ends lie 15 bases apart.

This sequence uses TRBV20-1 and TRBJ2-6, with no confidently assigned D gene. The specimen was peripheral blood or thyroid tissue (not recorded which). This TCR came from a woman aged 18-29 years with Graves' hyperthyroidism. Donor details come from another sample of the same person, matched by shared clones. The nucleotides are TGCAGTGCTAGCACAACGTCCTTGAACTCTGGGGCCAACGTCCTGACTTTC. Translation gives CSASTTSLNSGANVLTF.